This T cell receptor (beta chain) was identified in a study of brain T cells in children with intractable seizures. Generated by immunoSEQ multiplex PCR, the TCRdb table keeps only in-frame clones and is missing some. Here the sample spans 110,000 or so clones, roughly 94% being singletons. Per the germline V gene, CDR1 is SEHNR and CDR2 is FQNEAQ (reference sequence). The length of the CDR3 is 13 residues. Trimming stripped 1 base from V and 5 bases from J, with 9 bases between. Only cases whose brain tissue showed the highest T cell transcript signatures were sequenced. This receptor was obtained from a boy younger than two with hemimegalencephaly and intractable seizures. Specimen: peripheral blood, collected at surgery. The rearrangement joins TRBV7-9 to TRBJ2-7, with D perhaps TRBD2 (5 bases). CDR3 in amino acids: CASSLVSGNEQYF. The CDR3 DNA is TGTGCCAGCAGCTTAGTCTCGGGGAACGAGCAGTACTTC.